This T cell receptor beta chain was observed in a study of blood T cells in healthy people across ages. Study-level results: It was the long-lived donors that had more naive CD4+ cells and higher diversity than aged donors.

Points on this clonotype: Its cognate antigen is unknown.

A sample-barcoded 5' primer and a J-beta primer mix were used in a second PCR of about 7 to 12 cycles. Each sample yielded at least 2.5 million CDR3-containing paired-end reads. TCRdb used MiXCR to reprocess the 5' RACE reads, holding one entry per CDR3 protein. The table has about 800,000 distinct CDR3 sequences, 35% to 50% seen once. Investigators took roughly 9.5 milliliters of peripheral blood from every donor. The sequencing input was blood. The TCR sequence derives from a man aged 80 or over in good health.

CDR3 coding DNA: TGTGCCAGCAGCCAACTCCCGCTAGGGGCAGATACGCAGTATTTT. As protein: CASSQLPLGADTQYF. V and J are TRBV14 and TRBJ2-3; D is perhaps TRBD1 (5 bases). From germline, CDR1 is SGHDN and CDR2 FVKESK. The CDR3 length is 15 residues. V gave up 2 bases and J gave up 4 bases, with 13 bases separating them.